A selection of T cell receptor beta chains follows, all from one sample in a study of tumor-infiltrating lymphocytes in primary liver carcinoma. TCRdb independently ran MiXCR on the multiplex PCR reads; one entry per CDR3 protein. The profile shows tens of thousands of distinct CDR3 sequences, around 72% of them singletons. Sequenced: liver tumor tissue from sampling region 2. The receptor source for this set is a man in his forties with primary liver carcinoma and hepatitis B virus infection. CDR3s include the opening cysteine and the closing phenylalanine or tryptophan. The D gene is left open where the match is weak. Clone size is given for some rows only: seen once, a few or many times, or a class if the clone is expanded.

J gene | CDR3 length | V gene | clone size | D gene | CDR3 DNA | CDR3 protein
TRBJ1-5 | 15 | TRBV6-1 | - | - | TGTGCCAGCAGTGAAGGGCAGGGCCAAAGTCAGCTCCAGCATTTT | CASSEGQGQSQLQHF
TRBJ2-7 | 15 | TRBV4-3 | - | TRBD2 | TGCGCCAGCAGCCAAGATCGGGCTAGCGGCTGCGAGCAGCACTTC | CASSQDRASGCEQHF
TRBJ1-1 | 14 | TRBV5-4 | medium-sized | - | TGTGCCAGCAGATCCGGGCAGGGGACTATTGAAGCTTTCTTT | CASRSGQGTIEAFF
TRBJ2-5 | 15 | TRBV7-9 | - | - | TGTGCCAGCAACCTCCTCCGGACAGCCCAAGAGACCCAGTACTTC | CASNLLRTAQETQYF
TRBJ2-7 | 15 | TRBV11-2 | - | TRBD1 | TGTGCCAGCAACATACGATGGACAGGGGAAAACGAGCAGTATTTC | CASNIRWTGENEQYF
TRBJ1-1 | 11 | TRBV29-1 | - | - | TGCAGCGGGACCCTGAACACTGAGGCTTCCTTT | CSGTLNTEASF
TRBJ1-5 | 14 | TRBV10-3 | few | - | TGTCCCATCAGTGAGACAGTAGATAATCAGCCCCAGCATTTT | CPISETVDNQPQHF
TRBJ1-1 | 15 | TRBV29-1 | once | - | TGCAGCGTTTCCGCATGGTGGGACATGAACACCGAAGCTTTCTTT | CSVSAWWDMNTEAFF
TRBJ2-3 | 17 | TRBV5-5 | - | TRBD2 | TGTGCCAGCAGCCCAACCGAGACTAGCTGGAGTGGAGATACGCAGTATTTT | CASSPTETSWSGDTQYF
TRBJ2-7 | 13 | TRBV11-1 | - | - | TGTGCCAACAGGAGGAAGCGAACCTACGAGCAGTACTTC | CANRRKRTYEQYF
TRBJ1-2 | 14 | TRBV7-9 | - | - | TGTGCCAGCAGCATAGACAGACCCTACTATTGCTACACCTTC | CASSIDRPYYCYTF
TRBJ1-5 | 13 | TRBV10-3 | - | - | TGTGCCATCAGTGAGTCGACATGTCGGCCCCATCATTTT | CAISESTCRPHHF
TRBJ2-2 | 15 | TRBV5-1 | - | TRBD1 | TGCGCCAGCAGTTCCGGGACAGCGAACACCGGGGAGCTGTCCTTT | CASSSGTANTGELSF
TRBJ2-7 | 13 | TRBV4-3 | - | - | TGCGCCAGCAACCAAGATCTGCCCTGTGAGCAGTACTTC | CASNQDLPCEQYF
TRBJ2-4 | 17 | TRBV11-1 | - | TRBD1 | TGTGCCAGCAGCCCTCCAGGACAGGGAGCATCAGAAAACATTCAGCACTTC | CASSPPGQGASENIQHF
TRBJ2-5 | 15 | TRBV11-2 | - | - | TGTGCCAGTAGTCGTAGGACTGGTCCCGCGGAGGCCCAGTACTTC | CASSRRTGPAEAQYF
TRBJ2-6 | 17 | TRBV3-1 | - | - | TGTGCCAGCAGCCAACCTGCCGGGACCTTTGGGGCCAACGTCCTGACTTTC | CASSQPAGTFGANVLTF
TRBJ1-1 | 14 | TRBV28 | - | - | TGTGCCGGCACCAGGGGCCATGGGAACACTGAAGCTTTCTTT | CAGTRGHGNTEAFF